These T cell receptor beta chains were read from a single sample in a study of cytomegalovirus exposure and HLA in healthy donors. Profiling relied on immunoSEQ multiplex PCR, and the TCRdb table lists in-frame clones only, not all of them. The sample includes around 50,000 clones. The specimen sequenced was PBMCs. These receptors were taken from a woman in her 50s in good health and CMV-seropositive. Both conserved end residues are part of each CDR3. The D gene is left open where the match is weak.

j_gene,v_gene,d_gene,CDR3nt,CDR3aa
TRBJ1-1,TRBV21-1,NA,TGTGCCAGCAGCAACGGGACAGCGGGAGGGACTGAAGCTTTCTTT,CASSNGTAGGTEAFF
TRBJ1-5,TRBV7-2,NA,TGTGCCAGCAGCTTAGAAGGCCAGGGTGGCAATCAGCCCCAGCATTTT,CASSLEGQGGNQPQHF
TRBJ1-2,TRBV5-1,TRBD1,TGCGCCAGCAGCCCAGCGACAGGGGCCTTCTATGGCTACACCTTC,CASSPATGAFYGYTF
TRBJ2-5,TRBV19,NA,TGTGCCAGTAGATTTAAAGGGGACACTCCCCAAGAGACCCAGTACTTC,CASRFKGDTPQETQYF
TRBJ2-7,TRBV5-4,TRBD1,TGTGCCAGCAGCTTGGCTAGGTGGACAGGGGGCTCCTACGAGCAGTACTTC,CASSLARWTGGSYEQYF
TRBJ2-7,TRBV5-1,TRBD2,TGCGCCAGCAGCTTGATAGCGGGGGGTTCCTACGAGCAGTACTTC,CASSLIAGGSYEQYF
TRBJ1-5,TRBV28,NA,TGTGCCAGCAGTTTATACGGCAGGGGAGCTAATCAGCCCCAGCATTTT,CASSLYGRGANQPQHF
TRBJ1-5,TRBV29-1,NA,TGCAGCGTTGCAGACGGAGTTCTCGGCAATCAGCCCCAGCATTTT,CSVADGVLGNQPQHF
TRBJ2-5,TRBV6-5,TRBD2,TGTGCCAGCAGTTTTGCCGGGACTAGCGGGCTAGAGACCCAGTACTTC,CASSFAGTSGLETQYF
TRBJ2-1,TRBV28,TRBD2,TGTGCCAGCAGTGCAACTAGCGGGAGTTACAATGAGCAGTTCTTC,CASSATSGSYNEQFF
TRBJ1-1,TRBV19,NA,TGTGCCAGTAGGCGCGGGTGGGTAACTTTCTTT,CASRRGWVTFF
TRBJ1-2,TRBV30,TRBD1,TGTGCCTGGGCCCCGGGACAGCACTATGGCTACACCTTC,CAWAPGQHYGYTF
TRBJ2-1,TRBV7-8,TRBD2,TGTGCCAGCAGCTTAGCGCTCCTAGCGGGGGGGCGCGATGAGCAGTTCTTC,CASSLALLAGGRDEQFF
TRBJ2-1,TRBV25-1,TRBD1,TGTGCCAGCAGTGTTGGGACAGGCACACCCGATGAGCAGTTCTTC,CASSVGTGTPDEQFF
TRBJ2-2,TRBV4-1,NA,TGCGCCAGCAAACCACAGAGTCAGGGTTATGGCGGGGAGCTGTTTTTT,CASKPQSQGYGGELFF
TRBJ2-5,TRBV10-1,NA,TGCGCCAGCAGTGATCCCAGCCAAGAGACCCAGTACTTC,CASSDPSQETQYF
TRBJ1-2,TRBV2,TRBD1,TGTGCCAGCAGTAAGACAGGGGTTGGCTACACCTTC,CASSKTGVGYTF
TRBJ1-1,TRBV10-2,TRBD1,TGCGCCAGCGGAGGACAGGGGATGAACACTGAAGCTTTCTTT,CASGGQGMNTEAFF
TRBJ2-5,TRBV5-1,NA,TGCGCCAGCAGCGCCTTTGGGGGGGCTGGAGAGACCCAGTACTTC,CASSAFGGAGETQYF
TRBJ2-5,TRBV13,NA,TGTGCCAGCAGCTTAGCCAAAGGGACAAGGGGTGAGACCCAGTACTTC,CASSLAKGTRGETQYF
TRBJ1-1,TRBV10-3,NA,TGTGCCATCAGTGGCGTGGGGGCAGGGGACACTGAAGCTTTCTTT,CAISGVGAGDTEAFF
TRBJ2-5,TRBV18,NA,TGTGCCAGCTCTCCCACAGGCCAAGAGACCCAGTACTTC,CASSPTGQETQYF
TRBJ2-1,TRBV27,NA,TGTGCCAGCAGCGCCGGACTGAACAATGAGCAGTTCTTC,CASSAGLNNEQFF
TRBJ2-5,TRBV5-1,TRBD2,TGCGCCAGCAGCTTGGCCGGACTAGCAGCGGAGACCCAGTACTTC,CASSLAGLAAETQYF
TRBJ2-1,TRBV29-1,TRBD1,TGCAGCGTTGTGGGGGGGACAGGGAAGATCAATGAGCAGTTCTTC,CSVVGGTGKINEQFF
TRBJ2-1,TRBV4-1,NA,TGCGCCAGCAGCCTTGTTTCGAGCTCCTACAATGAGCAGTTCTTC,CASSLVSSSYNEQFF
TRBJ2-1,TRBV19,TRBD2,TGTGCCACCAGTATAAGTCGGGGACTAGCGGGTGACTACAATGAGCAGTTCTTC,CATSISRGLAGDYNEQFF
TRBJ2-3,TRBV5-1,NA,TGCGCCAGCAGCTCCCAGGGGAACCCTAGCACAGATACGCAGTATTTT,CASSSQGNPSTDTQYF
TRBJ2-1,TRBV5-1,TRBD2,TGCGCCAGCAGTCAGGCTAGCGGGAATTACAATGAGCAGTTCTTC,CASSQASGNYNEQFF
TRBJ2-5,TRBV29-1,TRBD2,TGCAGCGTTGAAGATCATAGCGGGAGGCCGACCCAGTACTTC,CSVEDHSGRPTQYF
TRBJ1-2,TRBV7-9,TRBD1,TGTGCCAGCAGCTCGACAGGGGGCGCTTATGGCTACACCTTC,CASSSTGGAYGYTF
TRBJ2-2,TRBV5-4,TRBD1,TGTGCCAGCAGCCCAGGGGGCGTCACCGGGGAGCTGTTTTTT,CASSPGGVTGELFF
TRBJ2-1,TRBV7-2,NA,TGTGCCAGCAGCCCCACCAGGAGGGAGGTAAGGTGGGATGAGCAGTTCTTC,CASSPTRREVRWDEQFF
TRBJ2-4,TRBV6-1,NA,TGTGCCAGCTCAGGGCAGGGAAATTCCAAAAACATTCAGTACTTC,CASSGQGNSKNIQYF
TRBJ2-7,TRBV7-9,TRBD1,TGTGCCAGCAGCCTCCGCCGGGACAGCCTGGAGCAGTACTTC,CASSLRRDSLEQYF
TRBJ1-1,TRBV13,NA,TGTGTCTCAAGCCAGGGAGGAGGATGGTTCCCTCAGAACACTGAAGCTTTCTTT,CVSSQGGGWFPQNTEAFF
TRBJ2-1,TRBV6-4,NA,TGTGCCAGCAGTGACACCCCCTCTGGGGCGGATGAGCAGTTCTTC,CASSDTPSGADEQFF
TRBJ1-1,TRBV5-6,NA,TGTGCCAGCAGCCCGACAGCCATGAACACTGAAGCTTTCTTT,CASSPTAMNTEAFF
TRBJ1-5,TRBV5-1,NA,TGCGCCAGCAGCTTGGCACCACTAAGGGGGAATCAGCCCCAGCATTTT,CASSLAPLRGNQPQHF
TRBJ2-3,TRBV15,TRBD2,TGTGCCACCAGCAGGAGCGGGGGGTTGTCAGATACGCAGTATTTT,CATSRSGGLSDTQYF
TRBJ1-1,TRBV19,NA,TGTGCCAGTAGTTGGGGGCCTCGCACTGAAGCTTTCTTT,CASSWGPRTEAFF
TRBJ2-2,TRBV25-1,NA,TGTGCCAGCAGTGAAGCGGGTCGCGGGGAGCTGTTTTTT,CASSEAGRGELFF
TRBJ1-1,TRBV18,NA,TGTGCCAGCTCCCGAGTACAGGGAGACACTGAAGCTTTCTTT,CASSRVQGDTEAFF
TRBJ1-1,TRBV9,TRBD1,TGTGCCAGCAGCATCATTCTCACAGGGGCGAACACTGAAGCTTTCTTT,CASSIILTGANTEAFF
TRBJ1-2,TRBV5-4,TRBD1,TGTGCCAGCAGCGGTGGGACAGGGGCTTATGGCTACACCTTC,CASSGGTGAYGYTF